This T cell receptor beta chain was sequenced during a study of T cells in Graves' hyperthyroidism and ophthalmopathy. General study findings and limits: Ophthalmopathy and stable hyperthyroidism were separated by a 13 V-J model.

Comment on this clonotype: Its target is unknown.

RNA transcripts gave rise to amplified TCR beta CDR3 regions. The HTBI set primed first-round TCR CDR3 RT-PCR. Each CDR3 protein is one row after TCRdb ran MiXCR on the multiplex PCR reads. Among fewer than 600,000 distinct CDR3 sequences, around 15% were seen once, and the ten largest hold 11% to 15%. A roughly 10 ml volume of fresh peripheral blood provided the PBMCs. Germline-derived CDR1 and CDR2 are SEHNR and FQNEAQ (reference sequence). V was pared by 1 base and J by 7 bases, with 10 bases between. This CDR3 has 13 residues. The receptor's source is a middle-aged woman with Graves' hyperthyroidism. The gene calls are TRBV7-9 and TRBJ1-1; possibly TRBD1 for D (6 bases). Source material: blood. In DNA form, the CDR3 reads TGTGCCAGCAGCTTAGAAGGGACAAGTGAAGCTTTCTTT. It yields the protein CASSLEGTSEAFF. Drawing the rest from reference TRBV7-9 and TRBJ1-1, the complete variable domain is DTGVSQNPRHKITKRGQNVTFRCDPISEHNRLYWYRQTLGQGPEFLTYFQNEAQLEKSRLLSDRFSAERPKGSFSTLEIQRTEQGDSAMYLCASSLEGTSEAFFGQGTRLTVV.